This TCR beta chain was obtained from a study of shared clonotypes between healthy human individuals. Germline CDR1 is SGHVS and CDR2 is FQNEAQ. V was clipped by 4 bases and J by 0 bases; unmatched bases: 8. CDR3 length equals 18 residues. Generated by immunoSEQ multiplex PCR, the TCRdb table keeps only in-frame clones and is missing some. In the table there are 2 million to 2.5 million clones, 85% to 95% of which are singletons. The chain combines TRBV7-8 with TRBJ2-4; 11 bases map to TRBD2. What was sequenced was naive CD4+ T cells from PBMCs. The subset denotes: CD45RA+ positively selected. The receptor was isolated from a man aged 18-30 years in good health. Some clones in this sample may be carry-over from other donors' samples. The CDR3 nucleotides read TGTGCCAGCAGCTGGGGACTAGCGGAACCCTTAGCCAAAAACATTCAGTACTTC. Translating it yields CASSWGLAEPLAKNIQYF.